This TCR beta chain was observed in a study of T cell responses to AZD1222 COVID-19 vaccine (dated by TCRdb to about 2021). Broadly, across the study: AZD1222 recipients whose second dose came at about 4 weeks and those whose second dose came at about 12 weeks were combined into one group, since spike-specific TCR depth and breadth did not differ between the two schedules. TCR sequencing covered 233 trial participants: roughly 200 given two doses of AZD1222 and about 26 given two doses of MenACWY control vaccine. Trial participants were enrolled by age into subgroups of 18-55, 56-69 and 70-plus years, and around 150, 28 and 57 TCR-sequenced participants, respectively, were included in these subgroups.

The CDR3 regions of human TCRbeta chains were subjected to immunosequencing. The source study handled its data this way. TCRs in the repertoires were matched against a reference library of SARS-CoV-2-specific TCRs that had been generated with the MIRA antigen-specificity platform. Breadth was defined as the fraction of unique TCRs that were SARS-CoV-2-associated. Depth was defined as the fraction of total T cells that were SARS-CoV-2-associated. Using the MIRA data, each spike-specific TCR was assigned both to the spike region to which the TCR was reactive and to a CD4 or CD8 class. Log10-transformed breadth and depth values were compared by one-way ANOVA with Sidak's multiple comparisons tests. TCRdb retrieved this table from immuneACCESS and kept in-frame rearrangements only. Not all clones are present; in checked studies, unresolved V genes account for under half, and no reason is known for the remainder. That table gives V, J and clone size, and the DNA gave D and trimming. The sample table contains around 84,000 clones; only one count was recorded for roughly 83% of them. Clones ranked in the top ten supply 8.7% of the sample.

The paper as a whole reports these results and caveats: The 56-69-year group was small, and its depth increase did not reach significance, likely because of low power. Nearly half of unique spike-specific TCRs reportedly recognized epitopes outside regions mutated in the B.1.351 and B.1.1.7 variants. Most participants were white British and females outnumbered males, and the authors suggested that clonal diversity may have been underestimated. Conclusions about previously exposed vaccinees are limited because only a handful of AZD1222 recipients were SARS-CoV-2 seropositive at baseline. The vaccine-associated CD4 TCRs covered the entire spike protein, and the dominant responses fell in regions 160-218 and 743-854. Spike-specific TCR breadth and depth rose significantly after two AZD1222 doses compared with day 0 and with MenACWY recipients. Because no samples from the day 14 peak response were available, repertoires could be characterized only after the peak T cell response.

To note about this clone: No antigen is known for it. Per-nucleotide qualities are absent, and no much larger clonotype sits a single base away.

Taken with the paper, the label for time point translates to: baseline before first vaccination. Samples from vaccinated people were obtained from the UK trials COV001 and COV002, which included a single-blind randomized controlled phase 2/3 trial of AZD1222 (ChAdOx1 nCoV-19) in healthy adults. For TCRbeta chain sequencing, PBMC samples from trial participants were taken at day 0 and at day 28 after the second dose. CDR1 and CDR2, looked up from the germline V gene, are SGHTA and FQGNSA. V is cut back by 5 bases and J by 8 bases, with 10 bases in the junction unmatched. Including the terminal cysteine and phenylalanine, the CDR3 comprises 15 residues. Only the CDR3 DNA is retained, 45 bases long and in frame from the first base.

This clonotype originated in an adult in good health. The chain links TRBV7-2 with TRBJ2-1, with 9 middle bases fitting TRBD1. This specimen consisted of peripheral blood, obtained on day 0 of AZD1222 vaccination. The CDR3 protein sequence reads: CASSQPGQGFHEQFF. The DNA sequence reads TGTGCCAGCAGCCAACCGGGACAGGGATTTCATGAGCAGTTCTTC.